This TCR beta chain came from a study of blood T cell repertoires in COVID-19. The germline V gene has CDR1 MNHNS and CDR2 SASEGT. Trimming took 3 bases from V and 7 from J; bases not matched to a gene: 8. CDR3 length: 15 amino acids. The data were produced by immunoSEQ multiplex PCR, yet TCRdb's version contains in-frame clones alone and is incomplete. The table has around 170,000 clones, 86% seen once. The sequence came from a woman aged 25 to 39 with active or convalescent COVID-19. This chain joins TRBV6-1 and TRBJ1-4; 7 bases align to TRBD1. The sequencing sample was made of peripheral blood. In nucleotides, the CDR3 is TGTGCCAGCAGTGACAGGGGGTGGGGTAGTGAAAAACTGTTTTTT. Translating gives CASSDRGWGSEKLFF.